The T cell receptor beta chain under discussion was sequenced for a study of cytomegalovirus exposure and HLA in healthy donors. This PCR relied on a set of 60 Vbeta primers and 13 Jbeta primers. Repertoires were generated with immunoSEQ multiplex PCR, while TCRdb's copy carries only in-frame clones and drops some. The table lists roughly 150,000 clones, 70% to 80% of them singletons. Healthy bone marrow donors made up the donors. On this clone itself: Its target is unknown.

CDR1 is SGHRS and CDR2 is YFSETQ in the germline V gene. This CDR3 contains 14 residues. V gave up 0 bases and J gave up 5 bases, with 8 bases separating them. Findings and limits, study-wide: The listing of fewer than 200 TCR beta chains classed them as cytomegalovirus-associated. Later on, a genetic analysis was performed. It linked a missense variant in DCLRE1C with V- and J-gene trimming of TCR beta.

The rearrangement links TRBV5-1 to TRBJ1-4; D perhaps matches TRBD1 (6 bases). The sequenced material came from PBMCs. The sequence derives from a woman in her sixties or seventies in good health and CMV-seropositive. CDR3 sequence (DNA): TGCGCCAGCAGCTTGGAAAGGGGGAATGAAAAACTGTTTTTT. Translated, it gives CASSLERGNEKLFF. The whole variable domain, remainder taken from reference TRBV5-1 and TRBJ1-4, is KAGVTQTPRYLIKTRGQQVTLSCSPISGHRSVSWYQQTPGQGLQFLFEYFSETQRNKGNFPGRFSGRQFSNSRSEMNVSTLELGDSALYLCASSLERGNEKLFFGSGTQLSVL.